Presented here are 28 T cell receptor beta chains from one specimen sequenced in a study of blood T cell repertoires in COVID-19. TCRdb's copy holds only in-frame clones and misses some; the assay was immunoSEQ multiplex PCR. The sample records 140,000 to 150,000 clones, around 90% being singletons. The sample comprised peripheral blood. The receptors were gathered from a man aged 65-85 years with acute or convalescent COVID-19.

The chain is built from TRBV28 and TRBJ1-2, with TRBD1 identical over 8 bases. CDR1 is MDHEN, CDR2 SYDVKM, per germline. V was clipped by 4 bases and J by 4 bases; unmatched bases: 2. CDR3 length equals 13 residues. The CDR3 nucleotides are TGTGCCAGCAGTTCGGGACAGGTCTATGGCTACACCTTC. Its translation is CASSSGQVYGYTF.

V and J are TRBV19 and TRBJ1-1, with D unresolved. The V gene lost 7 bases and the J gene lost 0 bases, with 12 bases spanning the gap. The CDR3 loop spans 14 amino acids. The germline CDR1 and CDR2 sequences are LNHDA and SQIVND (reference sequence). The CDR3 nucleotides read TGTGCCAGTACCCCACGGGGTCTGAACACTGAAGCTTTCTTT. Translated: CASTPRGLNTEAFF.

This clone came up a few times. This rearrangement joins TRBV6-5 to TRBJ2-7, with TRBD2 matching 7 bases. Trimming cost V 2 bases and J 0 bases; bases outside gene matches: 7. This CDR3 contains 16 residues. Germline lookup yields CDR1 MNHEY and CDR2 SVGAGI. The CDR3 is CASSYSGAWSSYEQYF. The CDR3 DNA is TGTGCCAGCAGTTACAGCGGGGCTTGGAGCTCCTACGAGCAGTACTTC.

The chain combines TRBV7-9 with TRBJ2-7; D is uncertain. CDR1 SEHNR and CDR2 FQNEAQ come from the germline V gene (reference sequence). Between the trimmed V and J ends, which lost 4 bases and 7 bases, there was a span of 8 bases. The CDR3 covers 11 residues. The CDR3 loop reads CASSSKDEQYF. For the CDR3, the DNA is TGTGCCAGCAGCTCTAAAGATGAGCAGTACTTC.

This chain links TRBV12-5 with TRBJ1-1, with unresolved D. The CDR3 spans 14 residues. Trimming stripped 9 bases from V and 1 base from J, with 15 bases between. CDR1 and CDR2 from the germline V gene are LGHNT and FRNRAP. The CDR3 sequence: CASSEPPANTEAFF. The DNA for the CDR3 is TGTGCTAGCTCAGAACCTCCCGCGAACACTGAAGCTTTCTTT.

The rearrangement joins TRBV29-1 to TRBJ1-2; maybe TRBD1 (5 bases). Trimming shortened V by 1 base and J by 8 bases, and 14 bases separated the two germline ends. CDR3 length: 13 residues. From germline, CDR1 is SQVTM and CDR2 ANQGSEA. The CDR3, as DNA: TGCAGCGTTGAAGCTCTGCAGGGTGAAGGCTACACCTTC. Its protein product is CSVEALQGEGYTF. Using reference TRBV29-1 and TRBJ1-2 for the parts outside the CDR3, the full variable domain is SAVISQKPSRDICQRGTSLTIQCQVDSQVTMMFWYRQQPGQSLTLIATANQGSEATYESGFVIDKFPISRPNLTFSTLTVSNMSPEDSSIYLCSVEALQGEGYTFGSGTRLTVV.

V gene TRBV19 combines with J gene TRBJ1-3; D unresolved. The CDR3 has 15 amino acids. Trimming took off 6 bases at V and 4 bases at J, with 16 bases between the two ends. CDR1 LNHDA and CDR2 SQIVND come from the germline V gene (reference sequence). The CDR3 region is CASRPDGISGNTIYF. Here the CDR3 DNA reads TGTGCCAGTAGGCCGGACGGGATTTCAGGAAACACCATATATTTT.

This clone was observed a single time. V and J are TRBV2 and TRBJ2-7; D may be TRBD1 (5 bases). Trimming shortened V by 5 bases and J by 5 bases, and 16 bases separated the two germline ends. This CDR3 is 14 amino acids long. CDR1 is SNHLY and CDR2 is FYNNEI in the germline V gene. The CDR3 spells CASSSVSGLDEQYF. DNA for the CDR3: TGTGCCAGCAGTTCGGTTTCAGGGCTGGACGAGCAGTACTTC.

The chain has TRBV5-5 and TRBJ2-5; a possible D gene is TRBD1 (5 bases). The CDR3 totals 14 residues. V lost 1 base, J lost 5 bases, and 12 bases lay in between. The germline V gene has CDR1 SGHKS and CDR2 YYEKEE (reference sequence). CDR3 loop: CASSLPSGSETQYF. CDR3 in DNA: TGTGCCAGCAGCTTGCCGTCAGGGTCGGAGACCCAGTACTTC. Complete variable domain (other parts from reference TRBV5-5 and TRBJ2-5): DAGVTQSPTHLIKTRGQQVTLRCSPISGHKSVSWYQQVLGQGPQFIFQYYEKEERGRGNFPDRFSARQFPNYSSELNVNALLLGDSALYLCASSLPSGSETQYFGPGTRLLVL.

The chain employs TRBV6-2 or TRBV6-3 and TRBJ1-5; D not certain. Germline CDR1 MNHEY, CDR2 SVGEGT. The V gene lost 0 bases and the J gene lost 0 bases, with 9 bases spanning the gap. The CDR3 is 16 amino acids. The CDR3 sequence is CASSYSGSNSNQPQHF. CDR3 nucleotides: TGTGCCAGCAGTTACTCGGGGAGCAATAGCAATCAGCCCCAGCATTTT.

This clone has just one count. This chain joins TRBV6-5 and TRBJ2-7; 7 nucleotides line up with TRBD2. The CDR3 runs 14 residues. Per germline, CDR1 MNHEY and CDR2 SVGAGI. The V gene end was trimmed by 8 bases and the J gene end by 4 bases; junction bases not matched to a gene: 11. CDR3 coding DNA: TGTGCCAGCGGAGTTTTCGGGGAGGGTTACGAGCAGTACTTC. Its protein is CASGVFGEGYEQYF.

Remarks on this clone: At one of its ends the junction is not consistent with the germline gene, which may arise from a read error. The CDR3: CASSLDTTGFNTEAFF. In nucleotides, the CDR3 is TGTGCCAGTAGTCTAGATACCACAGGGTTCAACACTGAAGCTTTCTTT. The V and J genes are TRBV19 and TRBJ1-1; possibly TRBD1 for D (6 bases). CDR3 length: 16 residues. Germline V gives CDR1 LNHDA, CDR2 SQIVND (reference sequence).

The rearrangement links TRBV5-4 to TRBJ1-1; 8 bases match TRBD1. The CDR3 totals 14 residues. The J segment lost 7 bases and the V segment lost 2 bases, leaving 7 bases of the junction unmatched. The germline gives CDR1 SGHNT, CDR2 YYREEE (reference sequence). CDR3 DNA: TGTGCCAGCAGCTTACAGGGGGATAGGGGTGAAGCTTTCTTT. Its translation: CASSLQGDRGEAFF.

The chain recombines TRBV5-1 with TRBJ2-7; 8 bases are a match to TRBD1. V shed 7 bases and J 8 bases; nucleotides not matched to a gene: 17. Germline CDR1 reads SGHRS; CDR2 reads YFSETQ. The CDR3 consists of 15 residues. The CDR3 is CASSTDGQGPGKQYF. The CDR3 nucleotides read TGCGCCAGCTCTACCGATGGACAGGGACCAGGAAAGCAGTACTTC.

The J gene is TRBJ2-3, the V gene TRBV27; 12 bases map to TRBD2. Germline values: CDR1 MNHEY, CDR2 SMNVEV (reference sequence). The junction had 5 bases not matched to a gene; V was cut back by 4 bases and J by 6 bases. The CDR3 covers 15 residues. The CDR3 coding sequence is TGTGCCAGCAGTTCACTAGCGGGAGGTGGCGATACGCAGTATTTT. It specifies CASSSLAGGGDTQYF.

This chain joins TRBV3-1 (or the pseudogene TRBV3-2) and TRBJ1-6; 7 bases are shared with TRBD1. This CDR3 is 15 amino acids long. V shed 0 bases and J 10 bases; nucleotides not matched to a gene: 6. Per germline, CDR1 LGHDT and CDR2 YNNKEL (reference sequence). For the CDR3, the DNA is TGTGCCAGCAGCCAAGATCGAGACAGGGAATCACCCCTCCACTTT. Translating gives CASSQDRDRESPLHF.

The chain couples TRBV9 to TRBJ2-3, with 13 bases identical to TRBD2. The CDR3 runs to 16 residues. Germline V lookup: CDR1 SGDLS, CDR2 YYNGEE. Trimming removed 3 bases from V and 3 bases from J; junction bases left unmatched: 4. The CDR3 DNA reads TGTGCCAGCAGCGGACTAGCGGGGGGCTCGACAGATACGCAGTATTTT. Protein: CASSGLAGGSTDTQYF.

The chain uses TRBV28 and TRBJ1-4; 7 bases fit TRBD1. The CDR3 totals 15 residues. From germline, CDR1 is MDHEN and CDR2 SYDVKM. Trimming cost V 2 bases and J 3 bases; bases outside gene matches: 3. The CDR3 sequence: CASSLGTASNEKLFF. CDR3 DNA: TGTGCCAGCAGTTTAGGGACAGCTTCTAATGAAAAACTGTTTTTT.

The chain links TRBV2 to TRBJ1-5; 9 positions match TRBD1. The CDR3 is made up of 15 amino acids. In germline, CDR1 is SNHLY, CDR2 FYNNEI. Losses at the gene ends were 5 bases for V and 6 bases for J; bases not matched to a gene: 8. CDR3: CASSPDRGGGQPQHF. The DNA of the CDR3 is TGTGCCAGCAGTCCCGACAGGGGGGGCGGTCAGCCCCAGCATTTT.

The chain has TRBV25-1 and TRBJ1-3, with D possibly matching TRBD1 (5 bases). The CDR3 extends over 15 amino acids. The germline V gene encodes CDR1 MGHDK and CDR2 SYGVNS. The germline V and J ends were trimmed by 3 bases and 4 bases, with 13 bases remaining between them. The CDR3 region is CASSDTGRGGNTIYF. The CDR3 bases are TGTGCCAGCAGTGATACAGGCCGTGGGGGAAACACCATATATTTT.

This chain connects TRBV6-6 to TRBJ1-2; a possible D gene is TRBD1 (6 bases). Per the germline V gene, CDR1 is MNHNY and CDR2 is SVGAGI (reference sequence). V dropped 7 bases and J dropped 0 bases, with 9 bases sitting between them. The CDR3 has 13 residues. The CDR3 sequence is CASTRGANYGYTF. CDR3 sequence (DNA): TGTGCCAGCACCAGGGGAGCTAACTATGGCTACACCTTC.

The rearrangement links TRBV7-2 to TRBJ2-7, with D tentatively TRBD2 (5 bases). The CDR3 totals 13 residues. The germline V gene encodes CDR1 SGHTA and CDR2 FQGNSA. The ends were cut back, 1 base at V and 5 bases at J, with 9 bases in the middle. The CDR3 loop reads CASSLVTGNEQYF. The CDR3 region has the DNA TGTGCCAGCAGCTTAGTAACGGGGAACGAGCAGTACTTC. Full variable domain (rest looked up from reference TRBV7-2 and TRBJ2-7): GAGVSQSPSNKVTEKGKDVELRCDPISGHTALYWYRQSLGQGLEFLIYFQGNSAPDKSGLPSDRFSAERTGGSVSTLTIQRTQQEDSAVYLCASSLVTGNEQYFGPGTRLTVT.

The chain has TRBV19 and TRBJ1-1; D gene uncertain. CDR1 LNHDA and CDR2 SQIVND come from the germline V gene (reference sequence). The length of the CDR3 is 14 residues. V dropped 6 bases and J dropped 0 bases, with 11 bases sitting between them. The CDR3 bases are TGTGCCAGTAGCTCCGAGTCCTTGAACACTGAAGCTTTCTTT. Protein sequence: CASSSESLNTEAFF.

This chain's CDR3 is CASSLVGDRSFYGYTF. The DNA of the CDR3 is TGTGCCAGCAGCTTGGTGGGAGACCGTAGTTTCTATGGCTACACCTTC. The chain employs TRBV5-6 and TRBJ1-2; D not resolved. This CDR3 spans 16 amino acids. The germline V gene encodes CDR1 SGHDT and CDR2 YYEEEE. Trimming stripped 0 bases from V and 4 bases from J, with 16 bases between.

The chain has TRBV5-8 and TRBJ2-7, with 7 bases aligning to TRBD1. Germline lookup yields CDR1 SGHTS and CDR2 YDEGEE. After removal of 4 bases from V and 4 bases from J, the junction contained 14 bases not matched to a gene. The CDR3 totals 16 residues. DNA of the CDR3: TGTGCCAGCAGCCTTCCTCCTCTTAGGGGGCTGTACGAGCAGTACTTC. Protein sequence: CASSLPPLRGLYEQYF.

The gene calls are TRBV6-4 and TRBJ1-5, with 8 bases matching TRBD1. With V trimmed by 3 bases and J by 4 bases, 2 bases remained unmatched. The CDR3 totals 14 residues. Looked up from germline, CDR1 is MRHNA and CDR2 is SNTAGT. The CDR3 region is CASSEQGGNQPQHF. DNA of the CDR3: TGTGCCAGCAGTGAACAGGGGGGGAATCAGCCCCAGCATTTT.

The gene calls are TRBV7-9 and TRBJ1-1, with 7 positions matching TRBD1. CDR3 size: 13 residues. The V segment lost 5 bases and the J segment 2 bases; nucleotides outside the gene matches: 2. Germline-derived CDR1 and CDR2 are SEHNR and FQNEAQ (reference sequence). In DNA, the CDR3 is TGTGCCAGCAGCCGACAGGGAAACACTGAAGCTTTCTTT. Residues: CASSRQGNTEAFF. Full variable domain (missing parts from reference TRBV7-9 and TRBJ1-1): DTGVSQNPRHKITKRGQNVTFRCDPISEHNRLYWYRQTLGQGPEFLTYFQNEAQLEKSRLLSDRFSAERPKGSFSTLEIQRTEQGDSAMYLCASSRQGNTEAFFGQGTRLTVV.

V and J are TRBV6-5 and TRBJ2-7, with a weak D call TRBD1 (5 bases). V was pared by 6 bases and J by 2 bases, with 11 bases between. The germline gives CDR1 MNHEY, CDR2 SVGAGI. The CDR3 has 13 amino acids. In DNA form, the CDR3 reads TGTGCCAGCAGGACGACAGAAGCCTACGAGCAGTACTTC. Its translation: CASRTTEAYEQYF.